This TCR beta chain was recovered during a study of T-cell memory formation after mild COVID-19. About the study: In these data, TCR clusters were largely donor specific. General study results and limits: Contracting clones localized mainly to CM and EM when CD4+ and mainly to EMRA when CD8+. Proof of SARS-CoV-2 specificity was absent for the second-wave clones that crested on day 37.

Germline-derived CDR1 and CDR2 are SGHVS and FQNEAQ. The CDR3 spans 12 residues. The V gene lost 5 bases and the J gene lost 8 bases, with 12 bases spanning the gap. This clonotype was seen only a few times. Its matching antigen is unknown. 5'RACE with constant-segment primers built TCRalpha and TCRbeta cDNA libraries with UMIs. MiXCR, run by TCRdb on the 5' RACE reads, gives a single entry per CDR3 protein. The sample lists 580,000 or so distinct CDR3 sequences; around 15% were seen once. Sequenced: PBMCs or a T cell subset sorted from them (not recorded which). The chain has TRBV7-8 and TRBJ1-2, with D possibly matching TRBD1 (5 bases). This receptor was identified in an adult woman who had mild COVID-19 (a few samples of this study predate the infection). Cell type and time point are not known. CDR3 sequence reads: CASSVQGGGYTF. The CDR3 DNA reads as TGTGCCAGCAGCGTTCAGGGCGGAGGCTACACCTTC. Full variable domain (rest looked up from reference TRBV7-8 and TRBJ1-2): GAGVSQSPRYKVAKRGQDVALRCDPISGHVSLFWYQQALGQGPEFLTYFQNEAQLDKSGLPSDRFFAERPEGSVSTLKIQRTQQEDSAVYLCASSVQGGGYTFGSGTRLTVV.